The 5 T cell receptor beta chains listed next were all sequenced from one sample in a study of cytomegalovirus exposure and HLA in healthy donors. The PCR made use of 60 Vbeta and 13 Jbeta primers. Measured with immunoSEQ multiplex PCR; TCRdb has only the in-frame clones, and not every one. Among over 85,000 clones listed, 80% to 85% were seen once. The sequenced sample was PBMCs. The source of these receptors is a woman between 55 and 75 years old in good health and CMV-seropositive.

The gene calls are TRBV6-4 and TRBJ2-2, with TRBD2 as a possible D gene (6 bases). V dropped 5 bases and J dropped 4 bases, with 14 bases sitting between them. Germline CDR1 and CDR2: MRHNA and SNTAGT. The CDR3 runs 15 residues. This CDR3 reads CASSSLGGSTGELFF. The CDR3 coding sequence is TGTGCCAGCAGTTCTCTCGGAGGGAGCACCGGGGAGCTGTTTTTT.

The rearrangement joins TRBV28 to TRBJ2-7; TRBD1 is a possible D gene (6 bases). V lost 3 bases, J lost 0 bases, and 12 bases lay in between. The germline CDR1 and CDR2 sequences are MDHEN and SYDVKM. This CDR3 has 15 residues. This chain's CDR3 is CASSFLQGSSYEQYF. The CDR3 DNA is TGTGCCAGCAGTTTTTTGCAGGGGAGCTCCTACGAGCAGTACTTC.

DNA of the CDR3: TGTGCCACCGGTGAGTCTAGCGGGACTACCTCCTACAATGAGCAGTTCTTC. It specifies CATGESSGTTSYNEQFF. The rearrangement uses TRBV6-1 and TRBJ2-1; 9 bases are shared with TRBD2. V lost 10 bases to trimming and J lost 0 bases; unmatched junction nucleotides: 13. Per the germline V gene, CDR1 is MNHNS and CDR2 is SASEGT. CDR3 size: 17 residues.

This sequence joins TRBV6-6 and TRBJ1-6; weak D call: TRBD1 (6 bases). This CDR3 has 13 residues. The germline gives CDR1 MNHNY, CDR2 SVGAGI (reference sequence). V lost 6 bases and J lost 11, with 14 bases in between. The CDR3 is CASSQEQGAPLHF. CDR3 in DNA: TGTGCCAGCAGCCAAGAACAGGGAGCACCCCTCCACTTT.

This chain joins TRBV5-1 and TRBJ2-3; 8 nucleotides line up with TRBD2. Germline V lookup: CDR1 SGHRS, CDR2 YFSETQ. V lost 5 bases to trimming and J lost 1 base; unmatched junction nucleotides: 3. The CDR3 extends over 14 amino acids. The CDR3 spells CASRREGGTDTQYF. DNA of the CDR3: TGCGCCAGCAGACGGGAGGGCGGCACAGATACGCAGTATTTT.